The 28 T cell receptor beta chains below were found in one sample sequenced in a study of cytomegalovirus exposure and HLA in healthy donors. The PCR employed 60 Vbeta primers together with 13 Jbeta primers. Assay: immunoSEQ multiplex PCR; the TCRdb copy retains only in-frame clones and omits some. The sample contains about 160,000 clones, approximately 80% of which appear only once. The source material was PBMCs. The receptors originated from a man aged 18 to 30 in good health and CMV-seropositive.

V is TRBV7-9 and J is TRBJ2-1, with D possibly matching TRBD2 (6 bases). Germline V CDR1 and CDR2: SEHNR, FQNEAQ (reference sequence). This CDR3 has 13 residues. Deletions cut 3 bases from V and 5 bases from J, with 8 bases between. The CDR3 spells CASSLSSDNEQFF. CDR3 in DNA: TGTGCCAGCAGCTTGTCTAGCGACAATGAGCAGTTCTTC. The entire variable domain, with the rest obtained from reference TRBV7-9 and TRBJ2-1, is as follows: DTGVSQNPRHKITKRGQNVTFRCDPISEHNRLYWYRQTLGQGPEFLTYFQNEAQLEKSRLLSDRFSAERPKGSFSTLEIQRTEQGDSAMYLCASSLSSDNEQFFGPGTRLTVL.

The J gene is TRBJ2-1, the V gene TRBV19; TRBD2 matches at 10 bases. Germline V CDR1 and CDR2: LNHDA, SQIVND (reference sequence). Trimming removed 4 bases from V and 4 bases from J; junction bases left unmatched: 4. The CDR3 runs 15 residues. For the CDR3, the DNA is TGTGCCAGTAGTAAAGCGGGAGGGCGTTACAATGAGCAGTTCTTC. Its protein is CASSKAGGRYNEQFF.

In nucleotides, the CDR3 is TGTGCTAGGCCCATCGGGGTTTTGAACACTGAAGCTTTCTTT. Translated, it gives CARPIGVLNTEAFF. The V and J genes are TRBV12-5 and TRBJ1-1; D is unclear. Trimming shortened V by 9 bases and J by 0 bases, and 14 bases separated the two germline ends. Germline V gene data show CDR1 as LGHNT and CDR2 as FRNRAP. The CDR3 runs to 14 residues.

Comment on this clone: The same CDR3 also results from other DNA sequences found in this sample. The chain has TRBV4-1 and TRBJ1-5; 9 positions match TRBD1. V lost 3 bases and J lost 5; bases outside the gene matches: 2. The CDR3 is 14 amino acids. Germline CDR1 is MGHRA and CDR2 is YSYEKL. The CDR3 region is CASSQGQGDQPQHF. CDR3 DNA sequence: TGCGCCAGCAGCCAGGGACAGGGTGATCAGCCCCAGCATTTT.

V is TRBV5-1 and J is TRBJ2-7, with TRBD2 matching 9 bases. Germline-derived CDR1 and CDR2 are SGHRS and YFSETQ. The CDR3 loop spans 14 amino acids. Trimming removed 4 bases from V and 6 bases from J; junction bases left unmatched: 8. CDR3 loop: CASSLRTSVTEQYF. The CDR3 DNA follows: TGCGCCAGCAGCCTAAGGACTAGCGTAACCGAGCAGTACTTC.

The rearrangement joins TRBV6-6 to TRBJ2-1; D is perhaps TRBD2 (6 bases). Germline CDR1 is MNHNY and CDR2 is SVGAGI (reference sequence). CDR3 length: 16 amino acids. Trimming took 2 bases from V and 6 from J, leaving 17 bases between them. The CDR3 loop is CASSYAGLPSVNEQFF. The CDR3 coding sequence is TGTGCCAGCAGTTACGCGGGACTCCCCAGCGTCAATGAGCAGTTCTTC.

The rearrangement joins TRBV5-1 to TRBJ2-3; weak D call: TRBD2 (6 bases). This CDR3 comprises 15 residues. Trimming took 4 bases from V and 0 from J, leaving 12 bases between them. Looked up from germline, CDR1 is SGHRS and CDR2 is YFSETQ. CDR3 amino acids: CASSVTSRSTDTQYF. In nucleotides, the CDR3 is TGCGCCAGCAGCGTTACTAGCCGCAGCACAGATACGCAGTATTTT.

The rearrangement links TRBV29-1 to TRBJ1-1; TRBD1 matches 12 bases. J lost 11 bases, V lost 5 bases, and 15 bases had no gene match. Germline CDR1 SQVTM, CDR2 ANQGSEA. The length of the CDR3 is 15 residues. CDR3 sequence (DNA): TGCAGCGTTTCTTTGAGGGACAGGGGGCGAGTAAGGGCTTTCTTT. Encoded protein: CSVSLRDRGRVRAFF.

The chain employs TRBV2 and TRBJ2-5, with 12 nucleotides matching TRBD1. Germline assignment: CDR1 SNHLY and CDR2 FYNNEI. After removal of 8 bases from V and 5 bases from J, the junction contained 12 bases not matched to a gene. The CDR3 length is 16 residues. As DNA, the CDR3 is TGTGCCAGCTCCGGAGTGGGACAGGGGGCGGGGGAGACCCAGTACTTC. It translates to CASSGVGQGAGETQYF.

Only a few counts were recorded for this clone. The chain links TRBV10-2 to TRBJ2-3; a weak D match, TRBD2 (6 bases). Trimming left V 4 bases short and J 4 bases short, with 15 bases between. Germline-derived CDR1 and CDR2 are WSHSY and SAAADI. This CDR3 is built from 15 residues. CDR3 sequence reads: CASSGSGWGSDTQYF. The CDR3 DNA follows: TGCGCCAGCAGTGGGAGCGGGTGGGGGTCAGATACGCAGTATTTT.

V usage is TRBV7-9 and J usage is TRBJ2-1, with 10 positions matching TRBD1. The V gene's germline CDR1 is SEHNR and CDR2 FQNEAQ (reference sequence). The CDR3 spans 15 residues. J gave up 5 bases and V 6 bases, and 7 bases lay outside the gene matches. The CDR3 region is CASSSGTGAHNEQFF. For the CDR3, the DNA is TGTGCCAGCAGTTCCGGGACAGGGGCCCACAATGAGCAGTTCTTC.

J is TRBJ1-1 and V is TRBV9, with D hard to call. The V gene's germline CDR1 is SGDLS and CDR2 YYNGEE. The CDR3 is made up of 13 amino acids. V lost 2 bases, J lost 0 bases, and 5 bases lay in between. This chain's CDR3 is CASSVHMNTEAFF. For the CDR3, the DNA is TGTGCCAGCAGCGTTCACATGAACACTGAAGCTTTCTTT.

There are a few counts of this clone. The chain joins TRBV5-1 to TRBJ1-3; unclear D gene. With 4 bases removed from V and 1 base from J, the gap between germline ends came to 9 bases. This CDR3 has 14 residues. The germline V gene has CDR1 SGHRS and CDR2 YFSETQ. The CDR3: CASSADVSGNTIYF. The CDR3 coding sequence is TGCGCCAGCAGCGCGGATGTTTCTGGAAACACCATATATTTT.

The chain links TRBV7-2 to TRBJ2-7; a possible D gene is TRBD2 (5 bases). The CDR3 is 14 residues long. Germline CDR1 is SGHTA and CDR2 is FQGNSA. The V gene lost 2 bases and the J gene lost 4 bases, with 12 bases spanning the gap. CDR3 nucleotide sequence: TGTGCCAGCAGCTTACGCAGGACTGGGTACGAGCAGTACTTC. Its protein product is CASSLRRTGYEQYF. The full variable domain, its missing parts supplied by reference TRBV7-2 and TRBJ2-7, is GAGVSQSPSNKVTEKGKDVELRCDPISGHTALYWYRQSLGQGLEFLIYFQGNSAPDKSGLPSDRFSAERTGGSVSTLTIQRTQQEDSAVYLCASSLRRTGYEQYFGPGTRLTVT.

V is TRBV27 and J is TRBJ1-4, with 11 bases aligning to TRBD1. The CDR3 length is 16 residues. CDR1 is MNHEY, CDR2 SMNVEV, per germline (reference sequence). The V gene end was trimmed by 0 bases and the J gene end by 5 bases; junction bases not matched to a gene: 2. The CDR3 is CASSLSGQGANEKLFF. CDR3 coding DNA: TGTGCCAGCAGTTTATCTGGACAGGGGGCGAATGAAAAACTGTTTTTT.

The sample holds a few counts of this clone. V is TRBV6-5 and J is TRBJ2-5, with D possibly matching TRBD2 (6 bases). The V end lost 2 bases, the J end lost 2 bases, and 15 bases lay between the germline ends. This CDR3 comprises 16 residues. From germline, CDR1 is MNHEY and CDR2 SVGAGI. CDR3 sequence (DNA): TGTGCCAGCAGTTACAACCGACCTAGCGCACAAGAGACCCAGTACTTC. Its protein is CASSYNRPSAQETQYF.

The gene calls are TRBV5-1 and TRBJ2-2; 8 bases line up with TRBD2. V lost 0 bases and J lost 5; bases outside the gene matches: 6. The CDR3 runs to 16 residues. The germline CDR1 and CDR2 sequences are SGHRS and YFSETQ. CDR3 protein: CASSLVLAGMTGELFF. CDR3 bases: TGCGCCAGCAGCTTGGTGTTAGCGGGGATGACCGGGGAGCTGTTTTTT.

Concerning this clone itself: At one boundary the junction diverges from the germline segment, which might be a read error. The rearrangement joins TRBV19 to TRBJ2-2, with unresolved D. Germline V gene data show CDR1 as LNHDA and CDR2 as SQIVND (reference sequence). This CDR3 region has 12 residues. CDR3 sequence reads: CASSLDSGELFF. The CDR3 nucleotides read TGTGCCAGTAGTCTAGACTCCGGGGAGCTGTTTTTT. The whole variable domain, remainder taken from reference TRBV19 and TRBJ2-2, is DGGITQSPKYLFRKEGQNVTLSCEQNLNHDAMYWYRQDPGQGLRLIYYSQIVNDFQKGDIAEGYSVSREKKESFPLTVTSAQKNPTAFYLCASSLDSGELFFGEGSRLTVL.

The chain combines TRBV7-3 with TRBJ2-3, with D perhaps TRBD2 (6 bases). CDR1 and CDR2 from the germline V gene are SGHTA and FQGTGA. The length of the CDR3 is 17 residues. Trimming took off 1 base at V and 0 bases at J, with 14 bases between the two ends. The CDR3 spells CASSLKGGVGSTDTQYF. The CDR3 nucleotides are TGTGCCAGCAGCTTAAAAGGAGGGGTAGGAAGCACAGATACGCAGTATTTT.

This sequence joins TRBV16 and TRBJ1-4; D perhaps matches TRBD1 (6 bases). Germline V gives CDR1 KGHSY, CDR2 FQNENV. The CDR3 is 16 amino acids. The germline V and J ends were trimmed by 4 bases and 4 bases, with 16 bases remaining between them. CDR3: CASSPPPGQLNEKLFF. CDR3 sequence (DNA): TGTGCCAGCAGCCCCCCCCCAGGACAGCTTAATGAAAAACTGTTTTTT.

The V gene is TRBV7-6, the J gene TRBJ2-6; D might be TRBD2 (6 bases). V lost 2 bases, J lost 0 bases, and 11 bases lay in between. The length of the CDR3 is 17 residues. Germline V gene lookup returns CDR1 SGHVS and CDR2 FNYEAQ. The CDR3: CASSLRGRSSGANVLTF. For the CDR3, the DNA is TGTGCCAGCAGCTTACGGGGGAGAAGCTCTGGGGCCAACGTCCTGACTTTC.

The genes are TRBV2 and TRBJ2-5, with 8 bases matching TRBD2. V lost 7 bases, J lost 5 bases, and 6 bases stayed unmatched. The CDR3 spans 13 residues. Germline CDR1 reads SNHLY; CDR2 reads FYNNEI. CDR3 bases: TGTGCCAGCATGAGCGGGAGTTGGGAGACCCAGTACTTC. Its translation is CASMSGSWETQYF.

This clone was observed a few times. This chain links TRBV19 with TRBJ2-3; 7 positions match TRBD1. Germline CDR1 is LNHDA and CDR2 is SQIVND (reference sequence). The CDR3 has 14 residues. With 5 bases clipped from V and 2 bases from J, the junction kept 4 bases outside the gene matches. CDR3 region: CASSGTDYTDTQYF. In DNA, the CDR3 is TGTGCCAGTAGTGGGACAGACTACACAGATACGCAGTATTTT.

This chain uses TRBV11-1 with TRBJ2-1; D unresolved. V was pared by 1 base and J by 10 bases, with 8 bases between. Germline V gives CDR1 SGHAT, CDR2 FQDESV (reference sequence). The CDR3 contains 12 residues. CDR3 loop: CASSLERLEQFF. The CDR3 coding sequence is TGTGCCAGCAGCTTAGAACGGTTGGAGCAGTTCTTC.

CDR3 in DNA: TGTGCCAGCAGCTCGACAGCCTCATACGAGCAGTACTTC. It specifies CASSSTASYEQYF. The genes are TRBV11-3 and TRBJ2-7, with D tentatively TRBD1 (5 bases). Germline V gene sequence: CDR1 SGHNT, CDR2 YENEEA. The V and J ends lost 4 bases and 4 bases respectively, with 11 bases between them. CDR3 length equals 13 residues.

Here the CDR3 reads CASSIGTGGVYNEQFF. The CDR3 DNA reads as TGTGCCAGTAGTATAGGGACAGGAGGGGTCTACAATGAGCAGTTCTTC. This chain connects TRBV19 to TRBJ2-1; possibly TRBD1 for D (7 bases). This CDR3 region has 16 residues. The germline CDR1 and CDR2 sequences are LNHDA and SQIVND (reference sequence). Trimming removed 1 base at V and 3 bases at J, with 13 bases between.

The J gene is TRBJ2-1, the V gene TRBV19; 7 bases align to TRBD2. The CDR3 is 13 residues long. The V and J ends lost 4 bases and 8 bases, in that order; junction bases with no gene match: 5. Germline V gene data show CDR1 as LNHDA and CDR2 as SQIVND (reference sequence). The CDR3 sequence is CASSTLAGHEQFF. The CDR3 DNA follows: TGTGCCAGTAGTACCTTAGCGGGCCATGAGCAGTTCTTC.

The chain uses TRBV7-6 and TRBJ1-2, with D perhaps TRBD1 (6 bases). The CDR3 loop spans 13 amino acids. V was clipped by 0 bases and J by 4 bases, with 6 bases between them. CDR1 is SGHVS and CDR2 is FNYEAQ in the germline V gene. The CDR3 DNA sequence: TGTGCCAGCAGCTTAGCAGGGGGCTATGGCTACACCTTC. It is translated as CASSLAGGYGYTF.